The sequence of this T cell receptor (beta chain) was determined in a study of neurological immune-mediated disorders. Worth noting for this clonotype: Its antigen is currently unknown.

The study, taken as a whole, reports: Falling below healthy controls, multiple sclerosis showed the least TCR clonal expansion, while HTLV-1-associated myelopathy showed the most.

The cDNA came from 5'RACE, which used 10-nucleotide random UMIs. The output of every sequencing run exceeded 170 million TCR-beta sequences, derived from 15-18 subjects. A single record per CDR3 protein comes from TCRdb applying MiXCR to the 5' RACE reads. The repertoire holds about 50,000 distinct CDR3 sequences, more than 8% seen once, with about 1.6% in the top ten. Trimming took 7 bases from V and 7 from J, leaving 19 bases between them. This CDR3 is built from 14 residues. Looked up from germline, CDR1 is MNHEY and CDR2 is SVGEGT. The sample's time point: longitudinal time-point 1 (baseline). Unsorted libraries came from 2 million PBMCs stored at -80 °C.

The sequenced sample consisted of PBMCs. This chain joins TRBV6-2 or TRBV6-3 and TRBJ1-2; tentative D call: TRBD1 (5 bases). The sequence derives from a middle-aged woman in good health. CDR3 sequence: CASTETAEGVGYTF. CDR3 nucleotide sequence: TGTGCCAGCACTGAGACAGCTGAGGGCGTTGGCTACACCTTC.